The entry below gives a single TCR beta chain sequence along with its context. These data are taken from a study of cytomegalovirus exposure and HLA in healthy donors. Profiling relied on immunoSEQ multiplex PCR, and the TCRdb table lists in-frame clones only, not all of them. The sample has approximately 100,000 clones; approximately 93% are singletons. The CDR3 sequence is 15 residues long. Germline V gives CDR1 GTSNPN, CDR2 SVGIG (reference sequence). Trimming cost V 2 bases and J 7 bases; bases outside gene matches: 9. V and J are TRBV30 and TRBJ1-1; the match to TRBD1 covers 11 bases. Sequences were obtained from PBMCs. This TCR derives from a woman in her 30s in good health and CMV-seropositive. The CDR3 region has the DNA TGTGCCTGGAGTCACAGGGACAGGGGGGGGATTGAAGCTTTCTTT. This codes for CAWSHRDRGGIEAFF.